This T cell receptor beta chain was recorded in a study of identical twins. From the 5' RACE reads, TCRdb called clonotypes with MiXCR, one entry per CDR3 protein. This repertoire shows about 730,000 distinct CDR3 sequences, 21% found once; its top ten account for approximately 4.5%. The CDR3 is 15 residues long. The V segment lost 6 bases and the J segment 1 base; nucleotides outside the gene matches: 7. Looked up from germline, CDR1 is WNHNN and CDR2 is SYGVQD (reference sequence). The data were also submitted as part of a second study, on T cells expressing NK-cell markers.

The V call is TRBV10-1, the J call TRBJ2-3; 7 bases match TRBD2. The receptor's source is a woman between 18 and 29 years old in good health. What was sequenced was PBMCs. The CDR3 DNA reads TGCGCCAGCAGCTCAGGACTAGGAGGCACAGATACGCAGTATTTT. Its translation is CASSSGLGGTDTQYF.